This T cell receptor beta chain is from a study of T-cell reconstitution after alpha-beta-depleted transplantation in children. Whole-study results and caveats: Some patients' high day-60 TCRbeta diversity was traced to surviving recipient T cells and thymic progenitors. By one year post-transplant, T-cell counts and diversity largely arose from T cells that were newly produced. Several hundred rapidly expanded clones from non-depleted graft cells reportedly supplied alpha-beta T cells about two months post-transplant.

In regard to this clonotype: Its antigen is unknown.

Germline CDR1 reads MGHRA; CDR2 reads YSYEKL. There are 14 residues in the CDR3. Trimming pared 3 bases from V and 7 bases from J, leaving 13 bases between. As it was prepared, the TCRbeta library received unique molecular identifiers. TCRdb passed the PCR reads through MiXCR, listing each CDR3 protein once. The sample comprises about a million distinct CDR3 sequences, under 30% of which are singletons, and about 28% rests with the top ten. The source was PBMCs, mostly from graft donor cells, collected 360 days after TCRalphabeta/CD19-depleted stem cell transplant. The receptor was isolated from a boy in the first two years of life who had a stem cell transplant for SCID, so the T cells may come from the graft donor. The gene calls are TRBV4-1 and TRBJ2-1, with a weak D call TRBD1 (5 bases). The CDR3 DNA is TGCGCCAGCAGCCACCCCGGTAGGGGTAATGAGCAGTTCTTC. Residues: CASSHPGRGNEQFF.